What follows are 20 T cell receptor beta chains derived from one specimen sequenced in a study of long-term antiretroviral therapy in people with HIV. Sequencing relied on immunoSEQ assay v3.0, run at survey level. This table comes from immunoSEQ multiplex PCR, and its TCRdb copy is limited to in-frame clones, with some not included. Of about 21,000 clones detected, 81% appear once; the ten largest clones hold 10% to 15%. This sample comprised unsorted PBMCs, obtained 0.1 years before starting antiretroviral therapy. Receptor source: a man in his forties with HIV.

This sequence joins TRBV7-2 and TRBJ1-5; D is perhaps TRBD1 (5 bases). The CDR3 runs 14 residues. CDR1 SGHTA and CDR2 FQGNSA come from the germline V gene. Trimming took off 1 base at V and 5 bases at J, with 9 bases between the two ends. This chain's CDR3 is CASSLVGADQPQHF. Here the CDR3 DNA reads TGTGCCAGCAGCTTAGTAGGGGCCGATCAGCCCCAGCATTTT.

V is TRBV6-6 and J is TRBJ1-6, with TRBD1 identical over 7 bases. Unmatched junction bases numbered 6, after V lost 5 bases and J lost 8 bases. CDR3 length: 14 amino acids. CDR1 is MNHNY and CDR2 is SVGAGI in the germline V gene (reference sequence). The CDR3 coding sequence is TGTGCCAGCAGTGTGACAGGGTGGGATTCACCCCTCCACTTT. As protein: CASSVTGWDSPLHF.

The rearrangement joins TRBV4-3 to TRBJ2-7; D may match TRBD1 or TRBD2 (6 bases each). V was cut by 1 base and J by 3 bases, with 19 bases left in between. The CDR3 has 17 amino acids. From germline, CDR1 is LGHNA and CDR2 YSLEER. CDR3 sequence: CASSQGFGGRGVYEQYF. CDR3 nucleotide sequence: TGCGCCAGCAGCCAAGGATTCGGGGGCCGCGGAGTCTACGAGCAGTACTTC.

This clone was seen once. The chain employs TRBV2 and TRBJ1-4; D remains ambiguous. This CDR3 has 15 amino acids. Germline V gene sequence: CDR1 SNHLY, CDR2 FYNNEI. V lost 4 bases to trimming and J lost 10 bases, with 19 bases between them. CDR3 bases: TGTGCCAGCAGTGCCCTTGGGGTAGGGAGCGGAAAACTGTTTTTT. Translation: CASSALGVGSGKLFF. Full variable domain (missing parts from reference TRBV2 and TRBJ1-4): EPEVTQTPSHQVTQMGQEVILRCVPISNHLYFYWYRQILGQKVEFLVSFYNNEISEKSEIFDDQFSVERPDGSNFTLKIRSTKLEDSAMYFCASSALGVGSGKLFFGSGTQLSVL.

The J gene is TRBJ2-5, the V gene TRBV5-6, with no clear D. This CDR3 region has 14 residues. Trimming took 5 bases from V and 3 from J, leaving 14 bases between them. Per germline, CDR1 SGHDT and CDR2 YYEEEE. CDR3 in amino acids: CASSPSYSKETQYF. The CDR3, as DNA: TGTGCCAGCAGTCCGTCGTACAGTAAAGAGACCCAGTACTTC. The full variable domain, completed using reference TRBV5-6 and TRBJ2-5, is DAGVTQSPTHLIKTRGQQVTLRCSPKSGHDTVSWYQQALGQGPQFIFQYYEEEERQRGNFPDRFSGHQFPNYSSELNVNALLLGDSALYLCASSPSYSKETQYFGPGTRLLVL.

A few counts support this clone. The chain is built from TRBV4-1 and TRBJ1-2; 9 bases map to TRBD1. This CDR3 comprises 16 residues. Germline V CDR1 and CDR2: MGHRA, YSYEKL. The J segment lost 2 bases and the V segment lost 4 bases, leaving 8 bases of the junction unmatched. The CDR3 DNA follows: TGCGCCAGCAGCCTAACCGCCGGGACAGGGAACTATGGCTACACCTTC. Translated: CASSLTAGTGNYGYTF.

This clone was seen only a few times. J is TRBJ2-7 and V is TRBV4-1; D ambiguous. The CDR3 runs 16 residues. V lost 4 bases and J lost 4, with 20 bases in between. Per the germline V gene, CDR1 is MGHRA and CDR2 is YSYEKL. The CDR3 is CASSRTPRLDTYEQYF. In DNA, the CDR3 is TGCGCCAGCAGCCGGACCCCGAGACTTGACACTTACGAGCAGTACTTC.

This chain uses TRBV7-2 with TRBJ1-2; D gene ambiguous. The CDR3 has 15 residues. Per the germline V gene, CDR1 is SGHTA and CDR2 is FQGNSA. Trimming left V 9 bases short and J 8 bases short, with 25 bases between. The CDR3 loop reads CASLRTQRWRDGYTF. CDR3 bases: TGTGCCAGTCTGCGGACCCAACGATGGAGAGACGGCTACACCTTC. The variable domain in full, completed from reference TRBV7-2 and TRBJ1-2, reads GAGVSQSPSNKVTEKGKDVELRCDPISGHTALYWYRQSLGQGLEFLIYFQGNSAPDKSGLPSDRFSAERTGGSVSTLTIQRTQQEDSAVYLCASLRTQRWRDGYTFGSGTRLTVV.

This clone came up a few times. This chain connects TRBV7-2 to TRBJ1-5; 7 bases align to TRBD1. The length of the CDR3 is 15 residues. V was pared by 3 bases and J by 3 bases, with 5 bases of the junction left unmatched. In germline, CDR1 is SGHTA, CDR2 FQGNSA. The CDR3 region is CASSFRGGNNQPQHF. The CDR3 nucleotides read TGTGCCAGCAGCTTCAGGGGGGGGAACAATCAGCCCCAGCATTTT. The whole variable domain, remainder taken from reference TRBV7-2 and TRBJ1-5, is GAGVSQSPSNKVTEKGKDVELRCDPISGHTALYWYRQSLGQGLEFLIYFQGNSAPDKSGLPSDRFSAERTGGSVSTLTIQRTQQEDSAVYLCASSFRGGNNQPQHFGDGTRLSIL.

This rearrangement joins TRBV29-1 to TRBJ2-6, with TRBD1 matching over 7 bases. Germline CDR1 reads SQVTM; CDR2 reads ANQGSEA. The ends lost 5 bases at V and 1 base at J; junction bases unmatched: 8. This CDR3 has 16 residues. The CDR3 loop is CSVYGTARSGANVLTF. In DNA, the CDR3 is TGCAGCGTTTACGGGACAGCAAGGTCTGGGGCCAACGTCCTGACTTTC.

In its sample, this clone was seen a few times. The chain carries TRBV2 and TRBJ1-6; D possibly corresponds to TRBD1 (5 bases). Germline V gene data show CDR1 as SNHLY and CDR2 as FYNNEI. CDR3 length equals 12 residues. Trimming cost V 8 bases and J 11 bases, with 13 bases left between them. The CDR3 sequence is CASQGAGAPLHF. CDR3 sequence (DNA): TGTGCCAGCCAAGGGGCGGGTGCACCCCTCCACTTT. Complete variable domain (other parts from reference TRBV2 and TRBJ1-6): EPEVTQTPSHQVTQMGQEVILRCVPISNHLYFYWYRQILGQKVEFLVSFYNNEISEKSEIFDDQFSVERPDGSNFTLKIRSTKLEDSAMYFCASQGAGAPLHFGNGTRLTVT.

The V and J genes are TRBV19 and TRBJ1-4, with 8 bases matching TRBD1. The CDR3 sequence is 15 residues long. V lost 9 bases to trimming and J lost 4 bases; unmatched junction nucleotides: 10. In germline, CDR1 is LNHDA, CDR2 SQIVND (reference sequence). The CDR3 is CASNRGGTDNEKLFF. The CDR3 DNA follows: TGTGCCAGCAACAGGGGGGGGACAGATAATGAAAAACTGTTTTTT.

CDR3 coding DNA: TGTGCCAGCAGCTTAGGAACCTATGGCTACACCTTC. This gives the protein CASSLGTYGYTF. The chain employs TRBV7-8 and TRBJ1-2, with unresolved D. Germline V CDR1 and CDR2: SGHVS, FQNEAQ. This CDR3 has 12 amino acids. V was pared by 1 base and J by 4 bases, with 4 bases between.

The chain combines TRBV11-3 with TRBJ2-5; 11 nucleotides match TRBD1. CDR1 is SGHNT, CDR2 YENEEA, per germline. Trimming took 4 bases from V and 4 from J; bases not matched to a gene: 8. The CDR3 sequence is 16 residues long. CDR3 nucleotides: TGTGCCAGCAGCTCACCGGGACAGGGGGGACGAGAGACCCAGTACTTC. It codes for CASSSPGQGGRETQYF.

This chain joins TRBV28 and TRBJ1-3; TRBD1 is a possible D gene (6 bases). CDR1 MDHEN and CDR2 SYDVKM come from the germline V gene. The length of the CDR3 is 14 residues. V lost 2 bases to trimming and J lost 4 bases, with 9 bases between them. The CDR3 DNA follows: TGTGCCAGCAGTTTACTAGGACAGGGAAACACCATATATTTT. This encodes CASSLLGQGNTIYF.

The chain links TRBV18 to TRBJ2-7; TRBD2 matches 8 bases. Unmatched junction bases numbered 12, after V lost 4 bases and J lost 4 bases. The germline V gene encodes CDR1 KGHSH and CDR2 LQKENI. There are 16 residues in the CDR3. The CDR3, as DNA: TGTGCCAGCTCACGGTCCGGGGCAGCGGGAGTTTACGAGCAGTACTTC. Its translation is CASSRSGAAGVYEQYF. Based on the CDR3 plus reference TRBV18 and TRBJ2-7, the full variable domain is NAGVMQNPRHLVRRRGQEARLRCSPMKGHSHVYWYRQLPEEGLKFMVYLQKENIIDESGMPKERFSAEFPKEGPSILRIQQVVRGDSAAYFCASSRSGAAGVYEQYFGPGTRLTVT.

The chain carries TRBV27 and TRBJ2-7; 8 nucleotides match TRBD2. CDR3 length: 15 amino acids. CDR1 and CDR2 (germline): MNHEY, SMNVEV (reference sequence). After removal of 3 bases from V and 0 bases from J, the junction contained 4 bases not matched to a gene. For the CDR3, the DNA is TGTGCCAGCAGTTTTGGAGCGGGGGCCTCCTACGAGCAGTACTTC. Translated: CASSFGAGASYEQYF.

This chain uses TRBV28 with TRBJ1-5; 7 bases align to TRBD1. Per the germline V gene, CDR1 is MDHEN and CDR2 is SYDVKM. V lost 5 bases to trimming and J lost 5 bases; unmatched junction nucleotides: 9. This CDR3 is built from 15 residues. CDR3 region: CASSQQGLIHQPQHF. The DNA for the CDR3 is TGTGCCAGCAGTCAACAGGGGCTTATTCATCAGCCCCAGCATTTT.

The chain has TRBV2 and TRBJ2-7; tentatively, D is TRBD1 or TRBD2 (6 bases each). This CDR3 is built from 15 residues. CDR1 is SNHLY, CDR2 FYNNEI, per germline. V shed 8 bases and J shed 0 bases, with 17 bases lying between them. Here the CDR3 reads CASGGRGRSSYEQYF. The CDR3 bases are TGTGCCAGCGGGGGGCGGGGACGGAGCTCCTACGAGCAGTACTTC. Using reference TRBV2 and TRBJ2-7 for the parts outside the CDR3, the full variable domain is EPEVTQTPSHQVTQMGQEVILRCVPISNHLYFYWYRQILGQKVEFLVSFYNNEISEKSEIFDDQFSVERPDGSNFTLKIRSTKLEDSAMYFCASGGRGRSSYEQYFGPGTRLTVT.

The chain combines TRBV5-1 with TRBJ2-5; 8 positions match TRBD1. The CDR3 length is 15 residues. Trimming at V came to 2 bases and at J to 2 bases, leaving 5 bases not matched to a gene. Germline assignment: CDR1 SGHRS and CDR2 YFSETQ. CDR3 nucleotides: TGCGCCAGCAGCTTTAATACAGGGGGGCAAGAGACCCAGTACTTC. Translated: CASSFNTGGQETQYF.